This TCR beta chain was identified in a study of beta chain features in type 1 diabetes. CDR1 and CDR2 (germline): KGHSH, LQKENI. The CDR3 extends over 17 amino acids. V was clipped by 3 bases and J by 4 bases; unmatched bases: 14. Only a few counts were recorded for this clone. Reverse transcription of all isolated RNA meant that expressed TCRB transcripts were sequenced. Clones were sequenced by immunoSEQ multiplex PCR, and TCRdb holds only the in-frame ones, with some missing. The sample yields 900,000 or so clones, roughly 15% seen once. V is TRBV18 and J is TRBJ2-7; 8 bases align to TRBD1. The clonotype comes from a woman aged 18 to 35 in good health. The sequenced sample consisted of naive CD4+ T cells from blood. The CDR3 region is CASSPSSTGTGRYEQYF. DNA of the CDR3: TGTGCCAGCTCACCTAGCTCCACCGGGACAGGTCGATACGAGCAGTACTTC.